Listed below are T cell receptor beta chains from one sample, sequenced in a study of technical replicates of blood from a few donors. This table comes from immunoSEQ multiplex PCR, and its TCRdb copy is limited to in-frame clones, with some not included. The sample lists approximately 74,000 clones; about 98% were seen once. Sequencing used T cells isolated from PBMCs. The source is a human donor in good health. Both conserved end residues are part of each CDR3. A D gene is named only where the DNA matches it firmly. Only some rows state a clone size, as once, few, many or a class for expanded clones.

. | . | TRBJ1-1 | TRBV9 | CASSVLVGANTEAFF | TGTGCCAGCAGCGTATTGGTAGGGGCGAACACTGAAGCTTTCTTT
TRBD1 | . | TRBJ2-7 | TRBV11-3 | CASSAGQGPASDEQYF | TGTGCCAGCAGCGCGGGACAGGGGCCTGCTTCCGACGAGCAGTACTTC
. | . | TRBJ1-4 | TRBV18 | CASSPPGPHSLNEKLFF | TGTGCCAGCTCACCACCTGGGCCCCACAGCCTTAATGAAAAACTGTTTTTT
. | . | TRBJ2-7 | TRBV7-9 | CASSSSASSYEQYF | TGTGCCAGCAGCTCTAGCGCCAGCTCCTACGAGCAGTACTTC
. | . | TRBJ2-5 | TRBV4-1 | CASSTDAGTQYF | TGCGCCAGCAGCACCGATGCGGGGACCCAGTACTTC
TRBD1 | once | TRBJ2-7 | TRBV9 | CASSAGTGFGISYEQYF | TGTGCCAGCAGCGCGGGGACAGGGTTTGGGATTTCCTACGAGCAGTACTTC
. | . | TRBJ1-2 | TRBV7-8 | CASSLFTDSDGYTF | TGTGCCAGCAGCTTATTCACAGATTCGGATGGCTACACCTTC
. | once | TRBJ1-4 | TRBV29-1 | CSVAPLATNEKLFF | TGCAGCGTTGCTCCACTGGCAACTAATGAAAAACTGTTTTTT
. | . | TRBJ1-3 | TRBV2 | CASSPLSGNTIYF | TGTGCCAGCAGTCCTTTATCTGGAAACACCATATATTTT
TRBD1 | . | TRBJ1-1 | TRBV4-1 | CASRQTGVVSEAFF | TGCGCCAGCAGGCAGACAGGGGTGGTGTCTGAAGCTTTCTTT
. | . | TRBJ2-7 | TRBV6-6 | CASSYPLRPYEQYF | TGTGCCAGCAGTTATCCACTACGACCCTACGAGCAGTACTTC
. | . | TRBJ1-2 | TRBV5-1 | CASSLLGVPVGGEGNYGYTF | TGCGCCAGCAGCTTGCTTGGTGTGCCGGTTGGAGGGGAAGGTAACTATGGCTACACCTTC
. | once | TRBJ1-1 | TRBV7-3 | CASSPGTWTEAFF | TGTGCCAGCAGCCCCGGGACTTGGACTGAAGCTTTCTTT
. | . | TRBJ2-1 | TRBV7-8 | CASSLGSIAYNEQFF | TGTGCCAGCAGCTTAGGATCCATAGCATACAATGAGCAGTTCTTC
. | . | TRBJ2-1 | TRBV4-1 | CASSQDGHQGVAAYYNEQFF | TGCGCCAGCAGCCAAGATGGTCACCAAGGAGTAGCGGCATACTACAATGAGCAGTTCTTC
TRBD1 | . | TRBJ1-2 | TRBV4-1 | CASSQVATGRAYGYTF | TGCGCCAGCAGCCAAGTTGCGACAGGGAGAGCCTATGGCTACACCTTC
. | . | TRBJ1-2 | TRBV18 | CASSPPYRTNYGYTF | TGTGCCAGCTCACCACCTTACAGGACTAACTATGGCTACACCTTC
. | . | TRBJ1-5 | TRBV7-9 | CASSLGSDQPQHF | TGTGCCAGCAGCTTAGGTAGTGATCAGCCCCAGCATTTT
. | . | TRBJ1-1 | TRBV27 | CASSLRPGGRTEAFF | TGTGCCAGCAGTTTACGCCCAGGAGGTAGAACTGAAGCTTTCTTT
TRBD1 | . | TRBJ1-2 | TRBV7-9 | CASSPGGHYGYTF | TGTGCCAGCAGCCCAGGGGGCCACTATGGCTACACCTTC
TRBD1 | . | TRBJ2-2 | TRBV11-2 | CASSFGQGVSTGELFF | TGTGCCAGCAGCTTCGGACAGGGGGTGTCCACCGGGGAGCTGTTTTTT
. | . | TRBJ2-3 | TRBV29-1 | CSVEERKGVTDTQYF | TGCAGCGTTGAAGAAAGGAAGGGGGTCACCGATACGCAGTATTTT
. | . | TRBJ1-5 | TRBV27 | CASSLSGYSNQPQHF | TGTGCCAGCAGTTTATCCGGTTATAGCAATCAGCCCCAGCATTTT
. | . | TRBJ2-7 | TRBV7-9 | CASSLGRLNSYEQYF | TGTGCCAGCAGCTTAGGGCGGCTTAATTCCTACGAGCAGTACTTC
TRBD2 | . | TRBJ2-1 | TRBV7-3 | CASSSRTRLAGRNEQFF | TGTGCCAGCAGCTCCCGTACACGACTAGCGGGGAGGAATGAGCAGTTCTTC
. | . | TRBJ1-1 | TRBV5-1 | CASRIRWGNTEAFF | TGCGCCAGCAGGATTCGGTGGGGCAACACTGAAGCTTTCTTT
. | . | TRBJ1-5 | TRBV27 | CASSLSRGINQPQHF | TGTGCCAGCAGTTTATCGAGGGGGATTAATCAGCCCCAGCATTTT
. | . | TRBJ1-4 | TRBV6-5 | CASSYSLTGEKLFF | TGTGCCAGCAGTTACTCGCTGACAGGTGAAAAACTGTTTTTT
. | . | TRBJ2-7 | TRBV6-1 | CASSPRTGFDEQYF | TGTGCCAGCAGTCCTCGGACGGGGTTCGACGAGCAGTACTTC
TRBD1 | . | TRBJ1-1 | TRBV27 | CASRQQGGTEAFF | TGTGCCAGCAGGCAACAGGGGGGCACTGAAGCTTTCTTT
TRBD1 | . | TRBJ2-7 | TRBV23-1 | CASSHNRGSYEQYF | TGCGCCAGCAGTCATAACAGGGGCTCCTACGAGCAGTACTTC
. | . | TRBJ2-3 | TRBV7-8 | CASSLDGATGRYF | TGTGCCAGCAGCTTAGATGGAGCGACAGGCCGGTATTTT
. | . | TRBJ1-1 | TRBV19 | CASSIAGGRVEAFF | TGTGCCAGTAGTATAGCCGGCGGCAGGGTAGAAGCTTTCTTT
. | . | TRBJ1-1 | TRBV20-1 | CSARVEAEAFF | TGCAGTGCTAGAGTCGAGGCTGAAGCTTTCTTT
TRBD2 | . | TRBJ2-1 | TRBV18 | CASSPLPVTSGSYNEQFF | TGTGCCAGCTCACCACTACCGGTTACTAGCGGGAGCTACAATGAGCAGTTCTTC
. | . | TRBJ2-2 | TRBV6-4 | CASSRFWATGELFF | TGTGCCAGCAGTCGTTTCTGGGCCACCGGGGAGCTGTTTTTT
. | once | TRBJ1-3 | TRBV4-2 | CASSQGLDTIYF | TGTGCCAGCAGCCAAGGGCTAGACACCATATATTTT
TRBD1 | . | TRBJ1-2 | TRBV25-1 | CASSEPTGGIYTF | TGTGCCAGCAGTGAACCGACAGGGGGCATCTACACCTTC
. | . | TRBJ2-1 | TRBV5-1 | CASSLGMGQNEQFF | TGCGCCAGCAGCTTGGGAATGGGCCAGAATGAGCAGTTCTTC
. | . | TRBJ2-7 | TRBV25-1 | CASSALGQGGEQYF | TGTGCCAGCAGTGCCCTGGGCCAGGGAGGCGAGCAGTACTTC
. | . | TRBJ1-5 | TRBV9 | CASSVGQPSSPQHF | TGTGCCAGCAGCGTAGGACAGCCTTCTTCGCCCCAGCATTTT
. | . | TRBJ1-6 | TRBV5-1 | CASGDTDSPLHF | TGCGCCAGCGGGGACACGGATTCACCCCTCCACTTT
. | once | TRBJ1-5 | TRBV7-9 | CASSLRNSNQPQHF | TGTGCCAGCAGCTTGCGAAATAGCAATCAGCCCCAGCATTTT
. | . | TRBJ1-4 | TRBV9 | CASSPRQRTNEKLFF | TGTGCCAGCAGCCCTAGACAGAGAACTAATGAAAAACTGTTTTTT
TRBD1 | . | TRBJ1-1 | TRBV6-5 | CASSSRVGQGFSRAFF | TGTGCCAGCAGTTCTCGAGTAGGACAGGGATTTTCCCGGGCTTTCTTT
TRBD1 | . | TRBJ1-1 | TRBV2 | CASGRQGVTEAFF | TGTGCCAGCGGCAGACAGGGAGTCACTGAAGCTTTCTTT
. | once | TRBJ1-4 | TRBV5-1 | CASSLGSQNEKLFF | TGCGCCAGCAGCTTGGGGTCTCAGAATGAAAAACTGTTTTTT
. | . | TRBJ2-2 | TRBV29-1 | CSVVPGHQNTGELFF | TGCAGCGTTGTTCCGGGACACCAGAACACCGGGGAGCTGTTTTTT
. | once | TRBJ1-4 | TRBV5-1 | CASSLGQQEKLFF | TGCGCCAGCAGCTTGGGGCAACAGGAAAAACTGTTTTTT
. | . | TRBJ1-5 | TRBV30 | CAWSVQPNQPQHF | TGTGCCTGGAGTGTACAACCAAATCAGCCCCAGCATTTT
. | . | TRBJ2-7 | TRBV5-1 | CASSLGTVVLGEQYF | TGCGCCAGCAGCTTGGGGACAGTCGTTCTTGGCGAGCAGTACTTC